Following are 5 T cell receptor beta chains from one sample sequenced in a study of cytomegalovirus exposure and HLA in healthy donors. Vbeta (60) and Jbeta (13) primers were used in the PCR. Sequencing was performed with immunoSEQ multiplex PCR; in TCRdb, only in-frame clones are kept and a portion is missing. The data show fewer than 120,000 clones, around 80% seen once. Material for sequencing was PBMCs. Receptor source: a woman aged 55-75 years in good health and CMV-seropositive.

V usage is TRBV19 and J usage is TRBJ1-5; 7 bases are shared with TRBD1. CDR1 LNHDA and CDR2 SQIVND come from the germline V gene (reference sequence). This CDR3 is 18 amino acids long. With V trimmed by 3 bases and J by 0 bases, 11 bases remained unmatched. CDR3 sequence reads: CASSITQGRYYSNQPQHF. The CDR3 DNA is TGTGCCAGTAGTATTACACAGGGGCGATACTATAGCAATCAGCCCCAGCATTTT.

Regarding this clone: Sequence at one end of the junction differs from germline and may be a read error. The rearrangement joins TRBV7-7 to TRBJ2-1, with D perhaps matching TRBD2 (6 bases). This CDR3 spans 15 amino acids. The germline gives CDR1 SSHAT, CDR2 FNYEAQ (reference sequence). CDR3 sequence reads: CASSLGGVPYNEQFF. The CDR3 DNA sequence: TGTGCTAGCAGCTTAGGCGGGGTCCCCTACAATGAGCAGTTCTTC.

This sequence joins TRBV18 and TRBJ2-7; 10 bases align to TRBD1. The trim removed 5 bases at V and 3 bases at J, leaving 4 bases unmatched. This CDR3 comprises 14 residues. CDR1 is KGHSH, CDR2 LQKENI, per germline. The CDR3 DNA is TGTGCCAGCTCAAAGACAGGGGGCGTCTACGAGCAGTACTTC. Translating it yields CASSKTGGVYEQYF.

V usage is TRBV18 and J usage is TRBJ1-2; TRBD1 matches at 10 bases. This CDR3 is 15 amino acids long. J lost 4 bases, V lost 4 bases, and 6 bases had no gene match. Germline assignment: CDR1 KGHSH and CDR2 LQKENI. In nucleotides, the CDR3 is TGTGCCAGCTCACACCCTTGGGACAGGGGCTATGGCTACACCTTC. It specifies CASSHPWDRGYGYTF.

The chain uses TRBV5-1 and TRBJ2-1; 8 nucleotides align to TRBD2. CDR3 size: 13 residues. Germline CDR1 SGHRS, CDR2 YFSETQ. The junction had 7 bases not matched to a gene; V was cut back by 4 bases and J by 10 bases. CDR3 protein: CASSPPIAGEQFF. Here the CDR3 DNA reads TGCGCCAGCAGCCCGCCCATAGCGGGAGAGCAGTTCTTC. Variable domain in full (rest from reference TRBV5-1 and TRBJ2-1): KAGVTQTPRYLIKTRGQQVTLSCSPISGHRSVSWYQQTPGQGLQFLFEYFSETQRNKGNFPGRFSGRQFSNSRSEMNVSTLELGDSALYLCASSPPIAGEQFFGPGTRLTVL.